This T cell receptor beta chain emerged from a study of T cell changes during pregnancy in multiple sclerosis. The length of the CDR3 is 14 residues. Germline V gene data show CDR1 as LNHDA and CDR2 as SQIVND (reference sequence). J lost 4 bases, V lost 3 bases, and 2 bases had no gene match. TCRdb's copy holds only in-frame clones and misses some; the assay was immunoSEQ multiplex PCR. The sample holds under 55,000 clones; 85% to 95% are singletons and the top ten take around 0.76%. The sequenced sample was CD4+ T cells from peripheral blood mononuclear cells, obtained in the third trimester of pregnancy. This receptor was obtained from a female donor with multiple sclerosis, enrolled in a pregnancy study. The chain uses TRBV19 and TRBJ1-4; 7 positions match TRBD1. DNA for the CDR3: TGTGCCAGTAGTATCCAGGGGGTTAATGAAAAACTGTTTTTT. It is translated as CASSIQGVNEKLFF.